A selection of T cell receptor beta chains follows, all from one sample in a study of T cell changes during pregnancy in multiple sclerosis. Libraries were prepared by immunoSEQ multiplex PCR; TCRdb keeps only in-frame clonotypes and omits some of them. The data hold roughly 100,000 clones, with about nine tenths observed a single time. This specimen consisted of peripheral blood, obtained in the second trimester of pregnancy. These receptors came from a female donor in good health, enrolled as a control in a pregnancy study. The CDR3 runs from the conserved cysteine through the conserved F or W. D genes are given only for firm matches. Size is omitted from some rows. Given values are once, few, many or a class for expanded clones.

j_call,d_call,v_call,clone_size,cdr3_aa,cdr3_nt
TRBJ1-1,TRBD1,TRBV7-2,.,CASSGQGPGTEAFF,TGTGCCAGCAGCGGACAGGGGCCAGGCACTGAAGCTTTCTTT
TRBJ2-1,.,TRBV9,.,CASSDGLYNEQFF,TGTGCCAGCAGCGACGGACTGTACAATGAGCAGTTCTTC
TRBJ1-2,TRBD1,TRBV6-1,once,CASDRGPNYGYTF,TGTGCCAGCGACAGGGGCCCTAACTATGGCTACACCTTC
TRBJ2-7,TRBD2,TRBV27,.,CASSPTGTSGRGEQYF,TGTGCCAGCAGTCCTACCGGGACTAGCGGGAGAGGGGAGCAGTACTTC
TRBJ2-1,TRBD1,TRBV13,.,CASSPPGQVYNEQFF,TGTGCCAGCAGCCCCCCGGGACAGGTCTACAATGAGCAGTTCTTC
TRBJ1-2,.,TRBV30,.,CALNVEVRGYTF,TGTGCCCTGAACGTGGAGGTGCGGGGCTACACCTTC
TRBJ1-2,.,TRBV4-1,few,CASSQAATGQVNYGYTF,TGCGCCAGCAGCCAAGCTGCGACGGGACAAGTAAACTATGGCTACACCTTC
TRBJ2-7,.,TRBV5-1,.,CASSFGVGEEQYF,TGCGCCAGCAGCTTTGGAGTCGGAGAAGAGCAGTACTTC
TRBJ2-7,.,TRBV7-9,once,CASSLSAGAEEQYF,TGTGCCAGCAGCTTAAGTGCGGGGGCGGAGGAGCAGTACTTC
TRBJ1-4,.,TRBV29-1,.,CSVLNSNEKLFF,TGCAGCGTCTTAAACAGTAATGAAAAACTGTTTTTT
TRBJ2-1,TRBD2,TRBV5-1,.,CASSLVAGEENEQFF,TGCGCCAGCAGCTTGGTAGCGGGGGAGGAGAATGAGCAGTTCTTC
TRBJ1-2,.,TRBV7-2,.,CASSSGTYSGGYTF,TGTGCCAGCAGCTCGGGAACTTATTCGGGAGGCTACACCTTC
TRBJ1-3,.,TRBV4-1,.,CASSSRTLAGNTIYF,TGCGCCAGCAGCTCACGGACACTTGCTGGAAACACCATATATTTT
TRBJ1-1,TRBD1,TRBV5-6,.,CASSLGTGFAKTEAFF,TGTGCCAGCAGCTTGGGGACAGGGTTTGCGAAGACTGAAGCTTTCTTT
TRBJ2-1,TRBD2,TRBV4-3,.,CASSHPLAAGYNEQFF,TGCGCCAGCAGCCACCCACTAGCGGCTGGGTACAATGAGCAGTTCTTC
TRBJ2-1,TRBD2,TRBV27,.,CASSLKSSGIPSESYNEQFF,TGTGCCAGCAGTTTAAAGTCTAGCGGGATACCATCGGAATCCTACAATGAGCAGTTCTTC
TRBJ2-7,.,TRBV5-1,once,CASTAGLGSYEQYF,TGCGCCAGCACGGCGGGCCTTGGGTCCTACGAGCAGTACTTC
TRBJ1-6,TRBD1,TRBV28,.,CASSSWTGWYSPLHF,TGTGCCAGCAGTTCCTGGACAGGGTGGTATTCACCCCTCCACTTT
TRBJ2-3,.,TRBV30,.,CASRGRGIPSTDTQYF,TGTGCCTCCCGGGGCAGGGGAATCCCTAGCACAGATACGCAGTATTTT
TRBJ1-4,.,TRBV29-1,.,CSVVGGNEKLFF,TGCAGCGTTGTGGGGGGAAATGAAAAACTGTTTTTT
TRBJ2-3,TRBD1,TRBV4-2,.,CASSQDRGQGPDTQYF,TGTGCCAGCAGCCAAGATAGGGGACAGGGGCCAGATACGCAGTATTTT
TRBJ1-4,TRBD1,TRBV5-1,.,CASSLSPGQRNEKLFF,TGCGCCAGCAGCTTGTCACCGGGACAGCGGAATGAAAAACTGTTTTTT
TRBJ1-1,TRBD1,TRBV11-2,.,CASSFGTDTEAFF,TGTGCCAGCAGCTTCGGGACAGACACTGAAGCTTTCTTT
TRBJ1-5,.,TRBV19,few,CASSEGGGQPQHF,TGTGCCAGTAGTGAGGGCGGGGGGCAGCCCCAGCATTTT
TRBJ2-7,.,TRBV7-2,.,CASSFTPGGTYEQYF,TGTGCCAGCAGCTTTACTCCAGGGGGGACCTACGAGCAGTACTTC
TRBJ2-3,TRBD2,TRBV6-1,.,CASSDRGRGDTQYF,TGTGCCAGCAGTGATCGAGGGAGGGGAGATACGCAGTATTTT